This paragraph covers one T cell receptor beta chain sequence. Its antigen remains undetermined. No base qualities exist here, and no much larger clone lies one base off it. The data were taken from a study of cytomegalovirus exposure and HLA in healthy donors listed by TCRdb under 2017. Turning to the overall study: In an earlier analysis of 450 to 750 of the donors, about 260 Gb of sequence data and 90 million to 120 million unique TCR beta sequences from 150 million to 200 million T cells were reported. An early release that covered 640 HLA-typed donors contained approximately 300 gigabases of sequencing data and 75 million to 100 million unique TCR sequences. The genetic ancestry cluster associated with self-reported Caucasian donors included around 76% of the 398 genotyped donors. The aim of the study was to test whether cataloging public T cell receptors could identify signatures of past pathogen exposure. Using immunosequencing, the study profiled T cell repertoires from fewer than 700 subjects and related those repertoires to cytomegalovirus serostatus. Along with the approximately 700-subject first cohort, a separate validation cohort of around 110 different subjects was used. To predict cytomegalovirus infection status, the study combined high-throughput TCR immunosequencing, statistical association of individual TCRs with disease status, and machine learning. To study patterns of TCR occurrence, a later analysis re-analyzed previously published TCR beta repertoires from 650 to 750 donors and added high-resolution HLA genotyping. Rather than drawing on any new phenotypic data, the later analysis identified candidate immune exposures from TCR beta sequences and the way those sequences occurred across donors. In an earlier analysis of 587 of the donors, high-throughput TCR beta sequencing was used to judge whether each TCR beta V gene segment behaved as functional or pseudogenic. Alongside the repertoire data, information on donor age, sex, ethnicity and CMV serostatus was compiled. Genome-wide SNP genotypes for about three fifths of the roughly 670 donors were used in a later genetic analysis, which treated that subset as a discovery cohort. Every discovery cohort repertoire had been produced on one sequencing platform. Both class I and class II loci were covered by HLA typing, at four-digit resolution. Typing coverage differed by locus: A, B, C, DRB1 and DQB1 were typed in about 629-630 donors, DQA1 in 522, DPA1 in approximately 610, and DPB1 in about 450. Roughly 5 DR-DQ haplotypes were handled as single units for association and clustering, since linkage in the cohort was strong. Across around 400 genotyped donors of the cohort, an average of about 200,000 unique TCR beta nucleotide sequences per donor were sequenced, and 15% to 20% of those sequences were non-productive.

Receptors were amplified or captured by the immunoSEQ multiplex PCR assay. The multiplex PCR relied on a mix of 60 forward primers for TCR Vbeta segments and 13 reverse primers for TCR Jbeta segments. Amplification of the CDR3 region of rearranged TCR beta genes was performed with a multiplex PCR assay on genomic DNA. The Illumina HiSeq System was used to sequence the amplified TCR beta libraries as 87-base-pair reads. Per the authors' processing: A later analysis counted about 82 million unique TCR beta chains across the 550 to 750 repertoires, and roughly 10 million of these chains were shared by at least two donors. Raw reads were error-corrected and collapsed into unique sequences with a nearest-neighbor algorithm that merged closely related sequences to remove PCR and sequencing errors. V, D and J gene segments were assigned by aligning CDR3 sequences to IMGT reference sequences. For a sequence to be retained, a match of at least six nucleotides to both a V gene segment and a J gene segment was required. A rearrangement counted as productive if the CDR3 had no stop codons and remained in frame with V and J, and every other rearrangement counted as non-productive. CDR3 was defined by IMGT convention, running from the second conserved V-encoded cysteine to the conserved J-encoded phenylalanine. Sequences without an unambiguous match to a single V gene segment were excluded from the earlier analysis of approximately 600 of the donors. In an earlier analysis of almost 600 of the donors, a V segment was called functional when productive rearrangements were above 56.7%, and segregating when the standard deviation between donors exceeded 5%. To diagnose cytomegalovirus status from the catalog of TCR beta chain sequences, a statistical classification framework was built. A later analysis assigned V and J genes by comparing TCR nucleotide sequences with IMGT/GENE-DB human TR gene sequences. Using the TCRdist pipeline, a later analysis assigned CDR3 sequences along with most-parsimonious VDJ recombination scenarios. In a later analysis, each TCR beta chain was defined by its CDR3 amino acid sequence together with its V-gene family, and reads lacking a unique V-gene family were excluded. In a later analysis, 450 to 600 highly shared, low-generation-probability nucleotide sequences were removed to address suspected cross-contamination and a sequencing artifact. A later analysis calculated a clonal expansion index for each public chain from normalized within-repertoire ranks of inferred template counts. Generation probabilities in a later analysis came from a VDJ recombination model fitted to out-of-frame rearrangements, and those results were checked against IGoR. In a later analysis, TCR-TCR, TCR-HLA and TCR-CMV co-occurrence was scored with hypergeometric tests, and a repertoire-size bias correction was applied to TCR pairs. A later analysis estimated false discovery rates by permuting HLA or CMV assignments 20 times. In a later analysis, co-occurring TCRs were grouped with DBSCAN, and TCRdist sequence similarity was added when clustering was performed within HLA-allele-positive subsets. For co-occurrence clustering, repertoires with fewer than 30,000 or more than 120,000 public chains were excluded, along with five or six repertoires with anomalous nucleotide sharing. TCRdb limited this immuneACCESS table to in-frame rearrangements with V and J called. A share of clones is missing; checked studies link under half to unresolved V genes, and the rest is unexplained. V, J and clone size reflect that table, while D and trimming were determined from the DNA. This sample holds 100,000 to 150,000 clones; just under 75% were observed only once. About 4.4% of the sample lies in the top ten.

Including the terminal cysteine and phenylalanine, the CDR3 comprises 14 residues. Here the CDR3 DNA is all that survives: 42 bases in frame from base 1. Trimming removed 3 bases from V and 5 bases from J; the gene matches leave 3 bases unexplained. CDR1 and CDR2 are read off the germline V gene as MDHEN and SYDVKM. Results and caveats for the whole study, not just this receptor: A later genetic analysis reported fewer N-insertions in productive TCRs among donors in an Asian-associated ancestry cluster than the roughly 700-donor mean. Correlated functional status among segregating V segments might be attributable to linkage disequilibrium, but an unknown experimental factor could not be ruled out. The authors suggested that the approach could potentially be generalized to other disease states and immunological phenotypes. Several of the top co-occurrence clusters appeared to be linked to parvovirus B19, influenza, CMV and Epstein-Barr virus, according to a later analysis. A further reported finding was that TCR beta sequences accurately predicted the HLA-A and HLA-B alleles for most subjects in the first cohort. When HLA alleles, especially DR and DQ, strongly co-occurred, attributing TCR associations to individual alleles was difficult. Because HLA typing was unavailable for some donors at each locus, only the typed subset was used in association tests. The classifier was reported to diagnose cytomegalovirus status with high specificity and sensitivity in both the original and validation cohorts. For the cohort, immune exposure information was limited to CMV serostatus. Compared with equally common non-associated chains, HLA-associated TCR beta chains in a later analysis were more clonally expanded and had lower generation probabilities. Most TCR sequences were seen in very few donors, while some public TCRs were found in many individuals. A total of about 180 TCR beta chains were listed by the study as associated with cytomegalovirus. In a later analysis, the rate of TCR association differed among HLA loci, with DRB1 alleles having the most associated TCRs and HLA-C alleles having the fewest. The cohort was sequenced for TCR beta chains only, and without alpha or paired-chain data the features that could be detected were limited. In a later analysis, most CMV-associated TCR beta chains were found to appear HLA-restricted, with HLA associations seemingly driven largely by CMV exposure. Presence/absence analyses assumed roughly uniform sequencing depth across donors, an assumption that may not hold. A few of the identified cytomegalovirus-associated TCR beta chains were confirmed in vitro to be specific for cytomegalovirus antigens. The 87-base-pair reads could not distinguish some IMGT-functional V segments, including TRBV6-2 and TRBV6-3, so those segments were excluded. Broadly in line with IMGT annotations, most TCR beta V segments showed up in productive rearrangements about 87% or about 30% of the time in an earlier analysis of approximately 640 of the donors. Because counts were too low, seventeen rarely observed V segments, including chromosome 9 orphons, were left out of the earlier analysis of about 500 of the donors. A later genetic analysis associated a missense DCLRE1C variant with V-gene and J-gene trimming of TCR beta chains, and an independent cohort replicated the association. In a later analysis, 16,951 TCR beta sequences were associated with specific HLA alleles at a false discovery rate of 0.05. A cluster of highly shared sequence variants was judged likely to be a technical artifact of the sequencing pipeline.

The cohort was made up of under 800 healthy bone marrow donors. At the time of sampling, every cohort member was nominally healthy, though immune exposures that went unrecorded were likely present. The donor tested CMV seropositive and was one of the 289 seropositive cohort members. A peripheral blood sample was collected from each donor, and TCR beta sequencing was performed on peripheral blood mononuclear cells. The Qiagen DNeasy Blood Extraction Kit was used to extract genomic DNA from the blood cell samples. The TCR sequence derives from a man in his sixties in good health and CMV-seropositive. The V and J segments used are TRBV28 and TRBJ1-4; 7 bases in the junction line up with TRBD1. The sample consisted of PBMCs. Here the CDR3 is given as CASSFGQDNEKLFF. The DNA reads as follows: TGTGCCAGCAGTTTCGGACAGGACAATGAAAAACTGTTTTTT.